These 17 T cell receptor beta chains originate from one sample sequenced in a study of CD8 T cells in Susac syndrome. With random hexamers, roughly 0.45 to 1 ug RNA was reverse transcribed. TCRdb re-called the immunoSEQ multiplex PCR reads through MiXCR, storing one row per CDR3 protein. The sample holds 150,000 to 200,000 distinct CDR3 sequences; approximately 93% are singletons and the top ten take around 0.093%. Specimen: CD4+ T cells from PBMCs. The receptors originated from a human donor with multiple sclerosis.

This rearrangement joins TRBV5-4 to TRBJ2-7; tentatively, D is TRBD2 (6 bases). V lost 4 bases and J 7 bases, leaving 15 bases between the germline ends. Per germline, CDR1 SGHNT and CDR2 YYREEE (reference sequence). There are 13 residues in the CDR3. The CDR3 sequence: CASSPRDWGEQYF. CDR3 bases: TGTGCCAGCAGCCCCCGGGACTGGGGTGAGCAGTACTTC.

The chain carries TRBV29-1 and TRBJ1-1; no reliable D call. V lost 4 bases and J 1 base, leaving 13 bases between the germline ends. CDR1 is SQVTM and CDR2 is ANQGSEA in the germline V gene. This CDR3 is 14 amino acids long. The CDR3 protein is CSVAFQVQNTEAFF. CDR3 sequence (DNA): TGCAGCGTTGCATTCCAGGTTCAGAACACTGAAGCTTTCTTT.

The genes are TRBV24-1 and TRBJ2-1, with D hard to call. The CDR3 covers 11 residues. Trimming stripped 6 bases from V and 5 bases from J, with 4 bases between. The germline gives CDR1 KGHDR, CDR2 SFDVKD. As DNA, the CDR3 is TGTGCCACCAGTTTAAACAATGAGCAGTTCTTC. It is translated as CATSLNNEQFF.

V and J are TRBV6-1 and TRBJ1-2; D is unclear. From germline, CDR1 is MNHNS and CDR2 SASEGT. The CDR3 loop spans 13 amino acids. V lost 4 bases, J lost 3 bases, and 9 bases lay in between. CDR3 DNA sequence: TGTGCCAGCAGTGCCTCTTCCGACTATGGCTACACCTTC. It encodes CASSASSDYGYTF.

The chain joins TRBV19 to TRBJ2-5, with D possibly TRBD1 on 5 matching bases. The CDR3 runs 12 residues. Trimming shortened V by 9 bases and J by 4 bases, and 12 bases separated the two germline ends. The germline gives CDR1 LNHDA, CDR2 SQIVND (reference sequence). The CDR3 sequence: CASHDQGETQYF. The CDR3 coding sequence is TGTGCCAGCCATGACCAGGGAGAGACCCAGTACTTC. Complete variable domain (other parts from reference TRBV19 and TRBJ2-5): DGGITQSPKYLFRKEGQNVTLSCEQNLNHDAMYWYRQDPGQGLRLIYYSQIVNDFQKGDIAEGYSVSREKKESFPLTVTSAQKNPTAFYLCASHDQGETQYFGPGTRLLVL.

This clonotype was picked up one time. The chain recombines TRBV6-5 with TRBJ1-1; D remains ambiguous. V was shortened by 2 bases and J by 1 base, with 11 bases between the two germline ends. CDR3 size: 15 residues. CDR1 MNHEY and CDR2 SVGAGI come from the germline V gene. The CDR3 loop is CASSYISKANTEAFF. CDR3 nucleotides: TGTGCCAGCAGTTACATTTCGAAGGCGAACACTGAAGCTTTCTTT.

The chain links TRBV29-1 to TRBJ1-1; D is undetermined. CDR1 and CDR2 (germline): SQVTM, ANQGSEA. This CDR3 has 17 residues. Trimming removed 5 bases from V and 3 bases from J, with 25 bases in between. CDR3 region: CSVHPLEAWQIDTEAFF. CDR3 in DNA: TGCAGCGTTCATCCTTTAGAGGCGTGGCAGATAGACACTGAAGCTTTCTTT.

The V call is TRBV30, the J call TRBJ1-5, with D perhaps TRBD1 (5 bases). In germline, CDR1 is GTSNPN, CDR2 SVGIG (reference sequence). The length of the CDR3 is 13 residues. In DNA form, the CDR3 reads TGTGCTTTGGGGCAGTCTAGCAATCAGCCCCAGCATTTT. Amino acid sequence: CALGQSSNQPQHF. The whole variable domain, filled in from reference TRBV30 and TRBJ1-5, reads SQTIHQWPATLVQPVGSPLSLECTVEGTSNPNLYWYRQAAGRGLQLLFYSVGIGQISSEVPQNLSASRPQDRQFILSSKKLLLSDSGFYLCALGQSSNQPQHFGDGTRLSIL.

This clonotype has only a few counts. The chain carries TRBV6-6 and TRBJ2-4, with TRBD2 as a possible D gene (5 bases). Germline CDR1 reads MNHNY; CDR2 reads SVGAGI (reference sequence). The CDR3 loop spans 10 amino acids. Between the trimmed V and J ends, which lost 11 bases and 8 bases, there was a span of 10 bases. The DNA of the CDR3 is TGTGCCGGAGGATCGGACATTCAGTACTTC. It codes for CAGGSDIQYF.

The chain carries TRBV7-8 and TRBJ2-5; D ambiguous. The V end lost 1 base, the J end lost 5 bases, and 8 bases lay between the germline ends. CDR1 is SGHVS and CDR2 is FQNEAQ in the germline V gene. The CDR3 has 13 amino acids. The CDR3 spells CASSLVIGETQYF. DNA for the CDR3: TGTGCCAGCAGCTTAGTTATTGGGGAGACCCAGTACTTC. Looking up the rest from reference TRBV7-8 and TRBJ2-5 gives the full variable domain: GAGVSQSPRYKVAKRGQDVALRCDPISGHVSLFWYQQALGQGPEFLTYFQNEAQLDKSGLPSDRFFAERPEGSVSTLKIQRTQQEDSAVYLCASSLVIGETQYFGPGTRLLVL.

The chain employs TRBV29-1 and TRBJ1-1; perhaps TRBD1 as D (5 bases). The CDR3 has 12 residues. With 6 bases removed from V and 10 bases from J, the gap between germline ends came to 18 bases. Germline CDR1 reads SQVTM; CDR2 reads ANQGSEA. Written as DNA, the CDR3 is TGCAGCGTAACCACCTCGACAGCGCGAGCTTTCTTT. Translated: CSVTTSTARAFF.

This chain links TRBV27 with TRBJ2-6; 7 bases align to TRBD1. CDR3 length: 20 residues. Germline lookup yields CDR1 MNHEY and CDR2 SMNVEV (reference sequence). V trimming: 4 bases; J trimming: 0 bases; junction bases outside the gene matches: 15. The chain's CDR3 is CASSSPYRGSLDSGANVLTF. CDR3 nucleotides: TGTGCCAGCAGTTCCCCCTACAGGGGATCCCTGGACTCTGGGGCCAACGTCCTGACTTTC.

V usage is TRBV7-9 and J usage is TRBJ1-4, with D maybe TRBD1 (5 bases). Germline CDR1 reads SEHNR; CDR2 reads FQNEAQ (reference sequence). Trimming removed 5 bases from V and 5 bases from J, with 18 bases in between. This CDR3 is built from 16 residues. CDR3 region: CASSPSLGRENEKLFF. The CDR3 coding sequence is TGTGCCAGCAGCCCGAGCCTGGGACGGGAAAATGAAAAACTGTTTTTT. The full variable domain, in which reference TRBV7-9 and TRBJ1-4 provide the parts outside the CDR3, is DTGVSQNPRHKITKRGQNVTFRCDPISEHNRLYWYRQTLGQGPEFLTYFQNEAQLEKSRLLSDRFSAERPKGSFSTLEIQRTEQGDSAMYLCASSPSLGRENEKLFFGSGTQLSVL.

V is TRBV7-2 and J is TRBJ1-2; perhaps TRBD1 as D (5 bases). The CDR3 sequence is 13 residues long. V was shortened by 4 bases and J by 4 bases, with 10 bases between the two germline ends. CDR1 is SGHTA, CDR2 FQGNSA, per germline. This CDR3 reads CASSSGTFYGYTF. In DNA, the CDR3 is TGTGCCAGCAGCTCCGGGACTTTCTATGGCTACACCTTC.

CDR3 in amino acids: CSARDATSYGYTF. CDR3 coding DNA: TGCAGTGCTAGAGACGCCACCTCCTATGGCTACACCTTC. The chain carries TRBV20-1 and TRBJ1-2; D gene uncertain. This CDR3 comprises 13 residues. V was shortened by 0 bases and J by 4 bases, with 9 bases between the two germline ends. Germline assignment: CDR1 DFQATT and CDR2 SNEGSKA (reference sequence).

The V call is TRBV4-2, the J call TRBJ2-7; 13 bases fit TRBD2. Germline values: CDR1 LGHNA, CDR2 YNFKEQ. The V gene end was trimmed by 4 bases and the J gene end by 3 bases; junction bases not matched to a gene: 12. The CDR3 extends over 18 amino acids. In nucleotides, the CDR3 is TGTGCCAGCAGCCGGGAAAGACCGGGACTAGCGGGAAGCTACGAGCAGTACTTC. Encoded protein: CASSRERPGLAGSYEQYF.

The rearrangement links TRBV24-1 to TRBJ2-7; D might be TRBD1 (6 bases). The CDR3 is made up of 14 amino acids. V gave up 2 bases and J gave up 2 bases, with 9 bases separating them. Germline V gene data show CDR1 as KGHDR and CDR2 as SFDVKD. CDR3 nucleotides: TGTGCCACCAGTGATTCACAGGGTACCTACGAGCAGTACTTC. Protein sequence: CATSDSQGTYEQYF.